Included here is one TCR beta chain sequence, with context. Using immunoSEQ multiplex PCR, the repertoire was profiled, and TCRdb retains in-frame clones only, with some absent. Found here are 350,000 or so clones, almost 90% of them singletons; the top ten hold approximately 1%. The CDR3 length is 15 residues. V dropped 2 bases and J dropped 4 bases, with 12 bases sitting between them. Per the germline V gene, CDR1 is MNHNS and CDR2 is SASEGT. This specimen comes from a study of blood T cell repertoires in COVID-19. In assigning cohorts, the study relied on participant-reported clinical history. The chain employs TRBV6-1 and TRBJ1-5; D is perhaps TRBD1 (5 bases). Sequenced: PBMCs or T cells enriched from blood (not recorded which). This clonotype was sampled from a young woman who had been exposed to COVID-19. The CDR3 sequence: CASSEKTDSNQPQHF. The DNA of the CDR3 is TGTGCCAGCAGTGAAAAAACTGACAGTAATCAGCCCCAGCATTTT.